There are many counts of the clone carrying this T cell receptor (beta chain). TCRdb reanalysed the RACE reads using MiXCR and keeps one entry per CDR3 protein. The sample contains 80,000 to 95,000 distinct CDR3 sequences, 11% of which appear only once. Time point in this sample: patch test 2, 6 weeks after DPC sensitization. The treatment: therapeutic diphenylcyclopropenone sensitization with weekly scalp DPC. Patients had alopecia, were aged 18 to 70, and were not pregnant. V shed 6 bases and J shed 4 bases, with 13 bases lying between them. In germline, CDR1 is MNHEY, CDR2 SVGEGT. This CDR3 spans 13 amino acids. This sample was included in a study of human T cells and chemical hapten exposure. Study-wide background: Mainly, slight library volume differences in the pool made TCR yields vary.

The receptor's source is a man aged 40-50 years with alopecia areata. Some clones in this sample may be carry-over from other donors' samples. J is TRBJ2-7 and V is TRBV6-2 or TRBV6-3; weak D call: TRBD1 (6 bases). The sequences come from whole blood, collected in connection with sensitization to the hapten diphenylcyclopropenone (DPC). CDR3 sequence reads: CASSRTVGYEQYF. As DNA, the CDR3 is TGTGCCAGCAGCCGGACAGTCGGGTACGAGCAGTACTTC.